The clone carrying this T cell receptor (beta chain) has a count of ten or more. This entry belongs to a study of T cells after posttransplantation cyclophosphamide. Per germline, CDR1 SEHNR and CDR2 FQNEAQ (reference sequence). V trimming: 3 bases; J trimming: 5 bases; junction bases outside the gene matches: 5. This CDR3 contains 15 residues. TCRdb keeps only in-frame clones here, not all; method: immunoSEQ multiplex PCR. The sample presents over 20,000 clones, none singletons. The chain is built from TRBV7-9 and TRBJ1-4, with 8 bases lining up with TRBD1. Sequenced material: PBMCs. This receptor was obtained from a man aged 50-59 years in good health, CMV-negative, and a related stem cell transplant donor. For the CDR3, the DNA is TGTGCCAGCAGCTTCGGACAGGGACCGAATGAAAAACTGTTTTTT. Protein sequence: CASSFGQGPNEKLFF.